This T cell receptor beta chain was sequenced in a study of cytomegalovirus exposure and HLA in healthy donors. Germline trimming cut 6 bases from V and 7 bases from J; bases unmatched to any gene: 8. The CDR3 is made up of 14 amino acids. Germline V gives CDR1 MDHEN, CDR2 SYDVKM. The primer mix had 60 Vbeta and 13 Jbeta primers. Clones were read by immunoSEQ multiplex PCR, and TCRdb kept only the in-frame ones, dropping some. This sample has some 180,000 clones; around three quarters occur once, and the top ten carry 1.5% to 2%. The sequenced sample consisted of PBMCs. The chain couples TRBV28 to TRBJ1-4, with 7 nucleotides matching TRBD1. The source of this sequence is a man aged 25-45 years in good health and CMV-seronegative. The DNA of the CDR3 is TGTGCCAGCAGGGACAGGTGGGGAGGTGAAAAACTGTTTTTT. It is translated as CASRDRWGGEKLFF.